This section outlines one TCR beta chain sequence together with its context. Its antigen remains unknown. This specimen belongs to a study of vaccination and CD4 T cells after COVID-19. CDR3 length: 15 amino acids. J gave up 9 bases and V 6 bases, and 9 bases lay outside the gene matches. Per the germline V gene, CDR1 is MRHNA and CDR2 is SNTAGT. Sequencing of the DNA from cultured CD4+ T cells was carried out with the Oncomine TCR Beta short-read assay. In this case, cultured CD4+ T cells provided the extracted genomic DNA. TCRdb re-called the PCR reads with MiXCR, one entry per CDR3 protein. The sample has several thousand distinct CDR3 sequences; roughly 42% are singletons. The treatment denotes: roughly 10-day PBMC culture with coronavirus spike peptide pools or control peptides (ViraFEST assay). The unexposed donor's CD4+ T cells were collected before the COVID-19 pandemic (2011-2018). ViraFEST sequenced TCRs after peptide-pool expansion of antigen-specific T cells.

Sequences were obtained from CD4+ T cells from blood, cultured in vitro. The sequence came from a human donor in good health. This chain links TRBV6-4 with TRBJ2-1, with 12 nucleotides matching TRBD2. DNA of the CDR3: TGTGCCAGCAGCCCTGGACTAGCGGGGAGGGGTGAGCAGTTCTTC. Its protein is CASSPGLAGRGEQFF.